These 3 T cell receptor beta chains were all obtained from the same sample, sequenced in a study of blood T cell repertoires in COVID-19. Produced via immunoSEQ multiplex PCR; TCRdb's table is partial and in-frame only. Of about 200,000 clones listed, approximately 90% are singletons. The sequenced sample was peripheral blood. All receptors derive from a man between 60 and 75 years old with COVID-19, enrolled during active disease.

J is TRBJ1-2 and V is TRBV5-1, with 7 bases aligning to TRBD1. Per the germline V gene, CDR1 is SGHRS and CDR2 is YFSETQ. Germline trimming cut 3 bases from V and 4 bases from J; bases unmatched to any gene: 9. This CDR3 contains 15 residues. The DNA of the CDR3 is TGCGCCAGCAGCTCACAGGGGCCAGGAGGCTATGGCTACACCTTC. Its translation: CASSSQGPGGYGYTF.

The V gene is TRBV18, the J gene TRBJ1-1; weak D call: TRBD1 (5 bases). Trimming shortened V by 3 bases and J by 0 bases, and 14 bases separated the two germline ends. CDR1 and CDR2 from the germline V gene are KGHSH and LQKENI. The length of the CDR3 is 16 residues. CDR3 sequence reads: CASSPQQATMNTEAFF. The CDR3 coding sequence is TGTGCCAGCTCACCTCAACAGGCAACAATGAACACTGAAGCTTTCTTT.

The chain employs TRBV7-9 and TRBJ1-1; D unresolved. The V gene lost 1 base and the J gene lost 6 bases, with 9 bases spanning the gap. This CDR3 is built from 13 residues. Germline V CDR1 and CDR2: SEHNR, FQNEAQ (reference sequence). CDR3 sequence: CASSLGGPPEAFF. The CDR3 coding sequence is TGTGCCAGCAGCTTAGGAGGCCCTCCTGAAGCTTTCTTT.